This TCR beta chain stems from a study of identical twins. Via MiXCR, TCRdb re-called the 5' RACE reads, giving one row per CDR3 protein. The table includes hundreds of thousands of distinct CDR3 sequences, approximately 22% detected once. The CDR3 is 14 residues long. Germline assignment: CDR1 SGHVS and CDR2 FQNEAQ. J lost 3 bases, V lost 5 bases, and 6 bases had no gene match. These data were likewise used in another study, on T cells expressing NK-cell markers.

The TCR comes from a woman aged 18-29 years in good health. Sequenced material: PBMCs. The J gene is TRBJ2-7, the V gene TRBV7-8; 8 positions match TRBD1. CDR3 protein: CASSPSTGGYEQYF. The CDR3 DNA sequence: TGTGCCAGCAGCCCCTCCACAGGGGGCTACGAGCAGTACTTC.